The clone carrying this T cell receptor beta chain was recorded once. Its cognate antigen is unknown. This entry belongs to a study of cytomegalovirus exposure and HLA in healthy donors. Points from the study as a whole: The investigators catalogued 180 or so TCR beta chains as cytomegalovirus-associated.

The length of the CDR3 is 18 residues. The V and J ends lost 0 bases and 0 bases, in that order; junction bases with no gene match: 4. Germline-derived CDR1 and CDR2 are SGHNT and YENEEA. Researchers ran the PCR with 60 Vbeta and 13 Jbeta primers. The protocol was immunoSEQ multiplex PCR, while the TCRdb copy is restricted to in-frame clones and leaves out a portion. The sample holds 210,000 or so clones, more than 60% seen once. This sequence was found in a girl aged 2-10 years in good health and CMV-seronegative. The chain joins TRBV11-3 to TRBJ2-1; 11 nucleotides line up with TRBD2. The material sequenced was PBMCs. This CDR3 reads CASSLESSGRYSYNEQFF. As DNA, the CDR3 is TGTGCCAGCAGCTTAGAATCTAGCGGGAGGTACTCCTACAATGAGCAGTTCTTC.